One sample yielded the 20 T cell receptor beta chains listed below, sequenced in a study of T cell responses to AZD1222 COVID-19 vaccine (dated by TCRdb to 2020 to 2022). Receptor amplification or capture employed the immunoSEQ multiplex PCR assay. This is the immuneACCESS table as TCRdb keeps it, with only in-frame sequences that have V and J called. A part of the clones is gone; compared with another copy, unresolved V genes explain less than half, and the rest is unexplained. Across this sample there are 150,000 to 200,000 clones, with roughly 92% seen only once. The leading ten clones occupy roughly 5.5% of the sample. The time point label for this specimen denotes: about 28 days (+/-7) after the second vaccine dose. The source was peripheral blood, collected 28 days after the second AZD1222 dose. All receptors derive from an adult who received the AZD1222 COVID-19 vaccine.

The chain employs TRBV7-8 and TRBJ1-5, with no clear D. Trimming took off 1 base at V and 6 bases at J, with 4 bases between the two ends. This CDR3 comprises 12 residues. CDR1 and CDR2 (germline): SGHVS, FQNEAQ. CDR3 in amino acids: CASSLGGQPQHF. In nucleotides, the CDR3 is TGTGCCAGCAGCTTAGGGGGTCAGCCCCAGCATTTT.

The table lists this clone with a count of one. In nucleotides, the CDR3 is TGTGCCAGTAGTATGGCAGGGACGAACACTGAAGCTTTCTTT. It specifies CASSMAGTNTEAFF. This chain joins TRBV19 and TRBJ1-1; possible D gene TRBD1, 5 bases. The CDR3 sequence is 14 residues long. In germline, CDR1 is LNHDA, CDR2 SQIVND (reference sequence). With 3 bases removed from V and 1 base from J, the gap between germline ends came to 9 bases. Using reference TRBV19 and TRBJ1-1 for the parts outside the CDR3, the full variable domain is DGGITQSPKYLFRKEGQNVTLSCEQNLNHDAMYWYRQDPGQGLRLIYYSQIVNDFQKGDIAEGYSVSREKKESFPLTVTSAQKNPTAFYLCASSMAGTNTEAFFGQGTRLTVV.

Note on this clone: At one end, the junction sequence differs from germline, possibly due to a read error. The chain employs TRBV30 and TRBJ2-7; D may be TRBD2 (5 bases). Germline V gene lookup returns CDR1 GTSNPN and CDR2 SVGIG (reference sequence). The CDR3 length is 13 residues. The DNA for the CDR3 is TGTGCCAGGAGTTTTAACGGAGGTCGCGAGCAGTACTTC. Protein: CARSFNGGREQYF.

The chain is built from TRBV4-3 and TRBJ2-2; weak D call: TRBD2 (6 bases). This CDR3 region has 16 residues. V lost 4 bases and J 1 base, leaving 13 bases between the germline ends. Germline CDR1 reads LGHNA; CDR2 reads YSLEER. The CDR3 loop is CASSRLGRENTGELFF. The CDR3 bases are TGCGCCAGCAGCCGTCTCGGGCGGGAGAACACCGGGGAGCTGTTTTTT.

The chain recombines TRBV3-1 (or the pseudogene TRBV3-2) with TRBJ1-2; D unclear. CDR1 and CDR2 (germline): LGHDT, YNNKEL (reference sequence). The CDR3 runs to 14 residues. The V end lost 0 bases, the J end lost 2 bases, and 7 bases lay between the germline ends. The CDR3 protein is CASSQEDLNYGYTF. The CDR3 DNA follows: TGTGCCAGCAGCCAAGAGGACTTAAACTATGGCTACACCTTC.

CDR3 sequence (DNA): TGTGCCAGCAGCCGGGAGGGCACTGAAGCTTTCTTT. This encodes CASSREGTEAFF. This sequence joins TRBV6-5 and TRBJ1-1; D is uncertain. CDR1 is MNHEY and CDR2 is SVGAGI in the germline V gene. The CDR3 runs 12 residues. V lost 6 bases and J 4 bases, leaving 9 bases between the germline ends.

This clone was observed a few times. The chain is built from TRBV7-8 and TRBJ1-2; no definite D call. Trimming left V 3 bases short and J 6 bases short, with 8 bases between. CDR1 and CDR2 (germline): SGHVS, FQNEAQ. The CDR3 extends over 12 amino acids. DNA of the CDR3: TGTGCCAGCAGCTTTGACACGAATGGCTACACCTTC. Translation gives CASSFDTNGYTF.

The rearrangement joins TRBV5-4 to TRBJ1-2; TRBD1 is a possible D gene (5 bases). This CDR3 is 16 amino acids long. Germline V gene sequence: CDR1 SGHNT, CDR2 YYREEE (reference sequence). With 3 bases removed from V and 4 bases from J, the gap between germline ends came to 19 bases. CDR3 DNA sequence: TGTGCCAGCAGCTGGAAGGATACCGGGGGGTCCTATGGCTACACCTTC. Translation gives CASSWKDTGGSYGYTF.

This clone is a singleton in its sample. The chain links TRBV2 to TRBJ2-7; D is ambiguous. The V end lost 8 bases, the J end lost 2 bases, and 16 bases lay between the germline ends. There are 14 residues in the CDR3. CDR1 and CDR2 from the germline V gene are SNHLY and FYNNEI. CDR3 loop: CASLRTTSTYEQYF. In nucleotides, the CDR3 is TGTGCCAGCCTGAGAACTACATCAACCTACGAGCAGTACTTC.

This clone was observed a single time. The chain is built from TRBV2 and TRBJ1-4; tentative D call: TRBD1 (5 bases). This CDR3 has 15 residues. Germline values: CDR1 SNHLY, CDR2 FYNNEI. The V gene lost 2 bases and the J gene lost 7 bases, with 14 bases spanning the gap. The CDR3 DNA is TGTGCCAGCAGTGAAAGGCAGGGTAGAAGTGAAAAACTGTTTTTT. It codes for CASSERQGRSEKLFF.

This clone was seen a handful of times. For the CDR3, the DNA is TGTGCCAGCAGGGCCGTAGGAGCTTACTATGGCTACACCTTC. It specifies CASRAVGAYYGYTF. This chain links TRBV6-1 with TRBJ1-2; D not certain. The CDR3 spans 14 residues. Germline V gene lookup returns CDR1 MNHNS and CDR2 SASEGT. Deletions cut 6 bases from V and 3 bases from J, with 14 bases between.

This chain connects TRBV21-1 to TRBJ2-7. TRBV21-1 is classified as a pseudogene. This CDR3 is 18 amino acids long. DNA of the CDR3: TGTGCCAGCAGCAAACCGCGGTGTGTGGAGTATGGGGGGCATGAGCAGTACTTC. This encodes CASSKPRCVEYGGHEQYF.

This clone has only one observation. V usage is TRBV29-1 and J usage is TRBJ1-1; D might be TRBD1 (5 bases). Germline CDR1 reads SQVTM; CDR2 reads ANQGSEA. Trimming pared 5 bases from V and 1 base from J, leaving 14 bases between. The length of the CDR3 is 14 residues. CDR3 sequence reads: CSVPRGGPNTEAFF. The CDR3 DNA reads as TGCAGCGTTCCGCGGGGGGGACCGAACACTGAAGCTTTCTTT.

Only one count was recorded for this clone. V usage is TRBV4-1 and J usage is TRBJ2-7; a weak D match, TRBD2 (5 bases). The CDR3 is 19 amino acids. Looked up from germline, CDR1 is MGHRA and CDR2 is YSYEKL. Trimming pared 2 bases from V and 0 bases from J, leaving 23 bases between. CDR3 in DNA: TGCGCCAGCAGCCAATTCCAGGAGGCCTCAATACGCTTCTCCTACGAGCAGTACTTC. It encodes CASSQFQEASIRFSYEQYF.

The chain uses TRBV5-1 and TRBJ1-2; D call uncertain. The CDR3 sequence is 13 residues long. CDR1 and CDR2 from the germline V gene are SGHRS and YFSETQ. V dropped 3 bases and J dropped 7 bases, with 13 bases sitting between them. CDR3 protein: CASSSASSSGYTF. Written as DNA, the CDR3 is TGCGCCAGCAGCTCCGCGAGTAGTAGTGGCTACACCTTC.

The rearrangement uses TRBV9 and TRBJ2-7; 11 nucleotides match TRBD2. Germline CDR1 and CDR2: SGDLS and YYNGEE. This CDR3 region has 15 residues. V lost 3 bases and J lost 5; bases outside the gene matches: 7. The CDR3 here is CASSAYGGLADEQYF. As DNA, the CDR3 is TGTGCCAGCAGCGCATACGGGGGACTAGCGGACGAGCAGTACTTC.

The chain couples TRBV7-2 to TRBJ2-2; D remains ambiguous. Germline V gene data show CDR1 as SGHTA and CDR2 as FQGNSA. V lost 5 bases to trimming and J lost 3 bases, with 10 bases between them. The CDR3 contains 14 residues. DNA of the CDR3: TGTGCCAGCAGCCTCAACGGTGACACCGGGGAGCTGTTTTTT. Amino acid sequence: CASSLNGDTGELFF.

Comments on this clone: Other DNA sequences in the sample encode the same CDR3. The CDR3 loop reads CASNRNTEAFF. The CDR3 DNA is TGTGCCAGCAACAGGAACACTGAAGCTTTCTTT. The J gene is TRBJ1-1, the V gene TRBV6-5; D remains ambiguous. CDR3 size: 11 residues. From germline, CDR1 is MNHEY and CDR2 SVGAGI. V was pared by 7 bases and J by 1 base, with 4 bases between.

This sequence joins TRBV19 and TRBJ2-7; D is perhaps TRBD1 or TRBD2 (5 bases each). With 9 bases removed from V and 4 bases from J, the gap between germline ends came to 16 bases. Per the germline V gene, CDR1 is LNHDA and CDR2 is SQIVND (reference sequence). There are 13 residues in the CDR3. The CDR3 DNA follows: TGTGCCAGCGGGGAGCAGGGATCATACGAGCAGTACTTC. Translating it yields CASGEQGSYEQYF.

This chain links TRBV5-5 with TRBJ2-7, with D perhaps TRBD2 (6 bases). With 4 bases removed from V and 1 base from J, the gap between germline ends came to 15 bases. This CDR3 has 15 residues. Germline CDR1 SGHKS, CDR2 YYEKEE (reference sequence). The CDR3 nucleotides read TGTGCCAGCAGCAGCGTCGCTAGCGCGTCCTACGAGCAGTACTTC. Amino acids: CASSSVASASYEQYF. Supplemented by reference TRBV5-5 and TRBJ2-7, the full variable domain reads DAGVTQSPTHLIKTRGQQVTLRCSPISGHKSVSWYQQVLGQGPQFIFQYYEKEERGRGNFPDRFSARQFPNYSSELNVNALLLGDSALYLCASSSVASASYEQYFGPGTRLTVT.